The T cell receptor beta chain under discussion was sequenced for a study of CD8 T cells in Susac syndrome (dated by TCRdb to about 2019). Some background on the complete study: The study used repertoire sequencing to test whether antigen drove CD8+ T cell activation and differentiation in Susac syndrome. Clonality of the CD8+ T cell repertoire was compared between about a dozen healthy donors, about 14 Susac syndrome patients and 15 or so multiple sclerosis patients. What the research found in general, with its limitations: The TCR sequencing and HLA analysis was acknowledged to have included a relatively small number of individuals.

The trim is 6 bases for V and 7 bases for J, with a gap of 13 bases between the germline ends. The germline V gene provides CDR1 SQVTM and CDR2 ANQGSEA. The CDR3, cysteine through phenylalanine, is 11 amino acids long. The only DNA kept is the CDR3, 33 bases in frame from the first base. The table lists this clonotype with a count of one. Its specific antigen is unknown. Qualities for individual bases were not recorded, and no much larger clone is one base off. Support from one read is weak. RNA was extracted using the RNeasy kit, and roughly 0.45 to 1 ug of the RNA was reverse transcribed with random hexamers. The immunoSEQ multiplex PCR assay, covering 54 Vbeta and 13 Jbeta segments, was used to amplify TCR beta CDR3 regions. To correct PCR amplification bias, a synthetic template baseline was used for both primer optimization and computational correction. The source study handled its data this way. Reads were assigned to V, D and J genes according to IMGT and analyzed in immunoSEQ Analyzer, with only productive sequences retained. Clonality was computed as one minus Shannon entropy normalized by log2 of the number of productive unique sequences. For each patient and control, public and private clones were evaluated among the 100 most prevalent clones. Clones were defined as Susac-specific when absent from the healthy and MS cohorts, from fewer than 1,300 published viral clones and from other ImmuneACCESS disease sequences. The raw public reads went through TCRdb reprocessing: fastp at Q25, MiXCR clone calling, in-frame beta chains kept. A single entry per CDR3 protein holds the most common genes and DNA from its merged rows. The V and J calls and clone size come from TCRdb's table, not from the authors' own analysis. The sample data list 250,000 to 300,000 distinct CDR3 sequences, and almost 85% of these were observed just once. The ten largest account for approximately 0.2% of the sample.

Peripheral blood CD8+ and CD4+ T cells from healthy donors, Susac syndrome patients and multiple sclerosis patients were profiled by high-throughput TCR beta sequencing. Multiple sclerosis controls were treatment-naive patients with stable or active relapsing-remitting disease fulfilling revised McDonald criteria. Bulk CD8+ and CD4+ T cells were purified magnetically by negative isolation, whereas CD8+ TEMRA cells were enriched by FACS. Blood was collected in EDTA tubes and processed within 24 hours, with PBMCs isolated through density gradient centrifugation. PBMCs destined for TCR sequencing were cryopreserved in liquid nitrogen and later thawed in a 37 °C water bath. Purity of sorted or isolated CD4+, CD8+ and CD8+ TEMRA cells was at least 90%.

The chain joins TRBV29-1 to TRBJ2-7; the D element could tentatively be TRBD1 or TRBD2, as 6 bases agree for each. The sequenced sample consisted of CD8+ T cells from PBMCs. The TCR sequence derives from a human donor with multiple sclerosis. This receptor carries the CDR3 CSVWGAGEQYF. The nucleotide sequence reads TGCAGCGTCTGGGGGGCGGGTGAGCAGTACTTC.